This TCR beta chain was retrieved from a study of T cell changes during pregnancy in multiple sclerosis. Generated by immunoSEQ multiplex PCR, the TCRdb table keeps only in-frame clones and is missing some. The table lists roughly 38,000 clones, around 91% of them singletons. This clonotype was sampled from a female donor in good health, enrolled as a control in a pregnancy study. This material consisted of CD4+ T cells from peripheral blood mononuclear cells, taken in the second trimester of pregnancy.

The CDR3 bases are TGTGCCAGCGGACAGGGGGCGTTTTTGGACAATGAGCAGTTCTTC. It encodes CASGQGAFLDNEQFF. The chain carries TRBV7-6 and TRBJ2-1; 11 bases are a match to TRBD1. This CDR3 contains 15 residues. V was clipped by 8 bases and J by 5 bases; unmatched bases: 8. CDR1 and CDR2 from the germline V gene are SGHVS and FNYEAQ.